The T cell receptor (beta chain) under discussion was sequenced for a study of early T cells in non-severe SARS-CoV-2 infection. Broader study findings: Comparison of clonotypes with VDJdb favored anti-spike CD8 responses while missing private and CD4 specificities.

Individually, cDNA molecules had unique molecular identifiers attached to them. In TCRdb, the 5' RACE reads were re-called with MiXCR into one record per CDR3 protein. The profile shows about 64,000 distinct CDR3 sequences, over 20% of them singletons. Germline V gene lookup returns CDR1 DFQATT and CDR2 SNEGSKA (reference sequence). The CDR3 extends over 13 amino acids. V shed 5 bases and J 9 bases; nucleotides not matched to a gene: 10. This clonotype came up a few times. No antigen is known for it. This chain links TRBV20-1 with TRBJ1-2; 9 bases map to TRBD1. The material sequenced was whole blood, taken at baseline. This TCR was sampled from an adult who was a healthcare worker with PCR-confirmed SARS-CoV-2 infection or an uninfected control (not recorded which). The chain's CDR3 is CSAGTGTGYSYTF. CDR3 DNA: TGCAGTGCTGGGACCGGGACAGGGTACAGCTACACCTTC.